This TCR beta chain was identified during a study of cytomegalovirus exposure and HLA in healthy donors. CDR3 size: 19 residues. V shed 0 bases, J shed 2 bases, and the junction held 11 bases outside the gene matches. The germline gives CDR1 LNHNV, CDR2 YYDKDF (reference sequence). In regard to this clone: The antigen is undetermined.

A multiplex PCR was run with 60 Vbeta primers and 13 Jbeta primers. Only in-frame clones appear in the TCRdb table, and some are missing; sequencing was by immunoSEQ multiplex PCR. The sample yields 100,000 to 150,000 clones, of which the top ten take up under 2%. Study findings and constraints: Across all donors, roughly uniform sequencing depth was an assumption of the presence/absence analyses. Associated with cytomegalovirus, according to the listing, were 150 to 200 TCR beta chains. Usually a TCR sequence was rare, but some public TCRs were found in many donors.

Sequenced input: PBMCs. The chain recombines TRBV15 with TRBJ2-4, with 9 bases fitting TRBD1. The TCR comes from a woman between 40 and 50 years old in good health and CMV-seronegative. The CDR3 reads CATSRDAQTGTGSKNIQYF. As DNA, the CDR3 is TGTGCCACCAGCAGAGACGCTCAGACCGGGACAGGGTCCAAAAACATTCAGTACTTC. Based on the CDR3 plus reference TRBV15 and TRBJ2-4, the full variable domain is DAMVIQNPRYQVTQFGKPVTLSCSQTLNHNVMYWYQQKSSQAPKLLFHYYDKDFNNEADTPDNFQSRRPNTSFCFLDIRSPGLGDTAMYLCATSRDAQTGTGSKNIQYFGAGTRLSVL.